This T cell receptor (beta chain) was sequenced in a study of identical twins (dated by TCRdb to 2015 to 2016). A note on the overall study: To test whether fetal clonotypes persist, the study used deep sequencing on TCR alpha and beta repertoires from monozygotic twins, unrelated adults of various ages, and cord blood. Replicate twin experiments were performed at different times using different library preparation protocols to rule out contamination.

V is pared back by 8 bases and J by 6 bases, with 11 bases lying between the germline termini. Via the germline V gene (reference sequence), CDR1 is MNHEY and CDR2 SMNVEV. Its CDR3 holds 12 amino acids, cysteine through phenylalanine. The kept DNA is CDR3 alone, 36 bases in frame from the first base. About this clonotype itself: What this receptor recognizes is not known. Per-base quality was not reported, and no clone a single base away is much larger than it.

The research as a whole found: Out-of-frame TCR alpha sharing in monozygotic twins was systematically underestimated by recombination models, whereas sharing between unrelated individuals was in agreement with the recombination models. A weaker excess of twin sharing was found in beta out-of-frame sequences because the signal-to-noise ratio was lowered by fewer shared sequences. Zero-insertion analyses could be partly confounded by invariant T cells such as MAIT and iNKT, although diverse VJ usage argued against such confounding for most clonotypes. Fewer insertions were carried by abundant cord blood beta clonotypes, a similar but weaker trend appeared in young adult naive repertoires, and no such trend appeared in memory repertoires. Out-of-frame TCR alpha sequences shared between twins showed an excess of low generation-probability sequences compared with coincidental sharing between unrelated individuals. Conclusions relied on cross-sectional statistical analysis, since the same donors could not be followed over many years.

Receptors were amplified or captured by 5' RACE. This sample was sequenced with an Illumina HiSeq 2000. Template switching added a universal primer binding site, and the final cDNA carried a unique molecular identifier that allowed TCR cDNA molecules to be counted accurately. Specific primers in the conserved constant-segment region were used to synthesize first-strand cDNA for the TCR alpha and beta chains. To control for contamination, every cDNA library carried two barcodes: a SMART-Mk sample barcode plus Illumina barcodes. Two successive PCR steps introduced TruSeq adapter sequences along with Illumina sample barcodes. The TCR alpha and beta cDNA libraries were sequenced on the Illumina HiSeq platform using custom primers. As for the original processing: MiGEC processed the raw reads to extract unique molecular identifiers, while MiXCR was used to determine the CDR3 positions. Recombination models were inferred per individual with the repgenHMM and IGoR tools using an EM algorithm. The analysis of shared clonotypes was done with the tcR package in R, with sharing normalized by the product of cloneset sizes. Out-of-frame nonproductive sequences were analyzed to study raw recombination free of thymic and clonal selection effects. TCRdb redid the processing of the public reads, applying fastp at Q25 and MiXCR, and retained in-frame beta chains. Duplicate CDR3 protein sequences are folded into a single record with the most common DNA and genes. TCRdb's processing, not the study's, gives the V and J calls here. The sample contains approximately 190,000 distinct CDR3 sequences, about a sixth of them found a single time. The ten largest account for 35% to 50% of the sample.

Every donor in the study was a healthy Caucasian. The twin cohort consisted of three pairs of female monozygotic twins, all aged roughly 18 to 30 years. Positive isolation kits from Invitrogen were used to isolate the CD4+ and CD8+ T cell populations. The sample was also linked to a second study, of T cells expressing NK-cell markers. As the second study states: TCR beta-chain repertoires were profiled in sorted CD3+CD56+NKG2C+, CD3+CD56+NKG2C- and CD3+CD56-NKG2C+ T-cell subsets from fewer than 10 donors. Of the eight sequenced donors, seven were found to be HCMV-seropositive and one was found to be HCMV-seronegative. In several experiments an anti-gammadeltaTCR antibody was added to restrict sorting to alphabetaTCR-expressing T cells. In five to seven donors, the dominant CD3+CD56+NKG2C+ clonotypes were found to rank among the top 10 CD8+ clonotypes and to make up 1.0-7.0% of CD8+ T cells. Those dominant clonotypes were again the most abundant among CD3+CD56-NKG2C+ cells in a handful of donors, at 28.3-60.1%. Whether the expanded NKG2C-expressing T cell clones were specific for HCMV antigens remained unclear. The eight sequenced donors were randomly selected healthy volunteers, three men and five women. To determine HCMV serostatus, a commercial ELISA kit was used to detect HCMV-specific IgG in serum. MIGEC was used to demultiplex reads and group reads by UMI, and MiTCR was used to assemble and quantify clonotypes. To exclude erroneous sequences, any TCR cDNA sequence not supported by at least two reads was discarded. The tcR package was used for downstream repertoire analysis, and clonotypes were matched across fractions by CDR3 nucleotide sequence plus V segment. VDJmatch was used to annotate antigen specificity against VDJdb, with one amino acid substitution in CDR3 allowed.

The source is a woman aged 18-35 years in good health. The rearrangement combines TRBV27 with TRBJ1-5; too little of a D gene remains to name it. Sequencing input: CD8+ T cells sorted from blood. The nucleotides are TGTGCCAGCGGCCCTCGACGTCAGCCCCAGCATTTT. Its protein reads: CASGPRRQPQHF.